Listed here are 32 T cell receptor beta chains from one sample, sequenced in a study of identical twins. MiXCR, run by TCRdb on the 5' RACE reads, gives a single entry per CDR3 protein. The data hold 500,000 to 600,000 distinct CDR3 sequences, with about 20% observed a single time. These data are also associated with another study on T cells expressing NK-cell markers.

The sample taken for sequencing was CD4+ T cells sorted from blood. Receptor source: a woman aged 18-29 years in good health.

This clonotype was recorded a few times. The chain joins TRBV7-8 to TRBJ2-7; no reliable D call. Trimming shortened V by 7 bases and J by 2 bases, and 15 bases separated the two germline ends. The CDR3 loop spans 14 amino acids. In germline, CDR1 is SGHVS, CDR2 FQNEAQ. The CDR3 coding sequence is TGTGCCAGCAACATACTGGGCCAGACCTACGAGCAGTACTTC. Protein sequence: CASNILGQTYEQYF.

This clonotype has more than one count but fewer than ten. The chain employs TRBV9 and TRBJ2-1, with D unclear. Looked up from germline, CDR1 is SGDLS and CDR2 is YYNGEE. CDR3 length: 16 residues. V was clipped by 4 bases and J by 0 bases, with 14 bases between them. Here the CDR3 DNA reads TGTGCCAGCAGCCCCGTGGGGTCCAGCTCCTACAATGAGCAGTTCTTC. Translation gives CASSPVGSSSYNEQFF.

This clonotype has just one count. The chain uses TRBV6-2 or TRBV6-3 and TRBJ2-1; D gene ambiguous. This CDR3 contains 12 residues. Trimming took 10 bases from V and 4 from J, leaving 11 bases between them. CDR1 is MNHEY, CDR2 SVGEGT, per germline. DNA of the CDR3: TGTGCCACGCTCTCCGGTTACAATGAGCAGTTCTTC. Residues: CATLSGYNEQFF.

The rearrangement uses TRBV9 and TRBJ2-7, with TRBD2 matching over 12 bases. CDR1 SGDLS and CDR2 YYNGEE come from the germline V gene. CDR3 length: 17 residues. Losses at the gene ends were 4 bases for V and 5 bases for J; bases not matched to a gene: 13. The CDR3 sequence is CASSPRPSSGGAHEQYF. In nucleotides, the CDR3 is TGTGCCAGCAGCCCCCGACCATCTAGCGGGGGGGCCCACGAGCAGTACTTC. Together with reference TRBV9 and TRBJ2-7, the CDR3 gives the full variable domain: DSGVTQTPKHLITATGQRVTLRCSPRSGDLSVYWYQQSLDQGLQFLIQYYNGEERAKGNILERFSAQQFPDLHSELNLSSLELGDSALYFCASSPRPSSGGAHEQYFGPGTRLTVT.

This clonotype has only a few counts. The J gene is TRBJ1-6, the V gene TRBV12-3 or TRBV12-4, with 7 bases identical to TRBD1. The CDR3 spans 14 residues. V trimming: 3 bases; J trimming: 8 bases; junction bases outside the gene matches: 4. CDR3 protein: CASSFQGGDSPLHF. The CDR3 region has the DNA TGTGCCAGCAGTTTTCAGGGGGGGGATTCACCCCTCCACTTT.

The rearrangement links TRBV20-1 to TRBJ2-3, with D possibly TRBD1 on 5 matching bases. Trimming took 6 bases from V and 4 from J, leaving 17 bases between them. Germline loops: CDR1 DFQATT, CDR2 SNEGSKA (reference sequence). The CDR3 spans 14 residues. For the CDR3, the DNA is TGCAGTGCAGACCGACAGATTCGTTCAGATACGCAGTATTTT. Protein: CSADRQIRSDTQYF.

This clonotype appeared a few times. This rearrangement joins TRBV7-8 to TRBJ2-2; D unclear. The V end lost 2 bases, the J end lost 0 bases, and 7 bases lay between the germline ends. This CDR3 contains 15 residues. Looked up from germline, CDR1 is SGHVS and CDR2 is FQNEAQ. CDR3 amino acids: CASSLSNSNTGELFF. The DNA for the CDR3 is TGTGCCAGCAGCTTATCTAATTCGAACACCGGGGAGCTGTTTTTT.

The chain uses TRBV4-3 and TRBJ1-1; D not resolved. V was cut by 2 bases and J by 4 bases, with 11 bases left in between. The CDR3 totals 14 residues. Germline V gene lookup returns CDR1 LGHNA and CDR2 YSLEER. For the CDR3, the DNA is TGCGCCAGCAGCCAATCCCCACGTGGCACTGAAGCTTTCTTT. The encoded protein is CASSQSPRGTEAFF.

This chain joins TRBV6-5 and TRBJ2-1; TRBD2 aligns across 10 bases. Germline V gene sequence: CDR1 MNHEY, CDR2 SVGAGI. The V gene end was trimmed by 2 bases and the J gene end by 3 bases; junction bases not matched to a gene: 4. The CDR3 spans 16 residues. CDR3 bases: TGTGCCAGCAGTTACGGTCTAGCGGGGGACTACAATGAGCAGTTCTTC. The encoded protein is CASSYGLAGDYNEQFF.

V and J are TRBV29-1 and TRBJ2-3, with TRBD1 identical over 9 bases. Germline loops: CDR1 SQVTM, CDR2 ANQGSEA. The length of the CDR3 is 14 residues. V lost 7 bases and J lost 6; bases outside the gene matches: 11. CDR3 sequence: CSARDRVFVDTQYF. In nucleotides, the CDR3 is TGCAGCGCCCGGGACAGGGTTTTTGTCGATACGCAGTATTTT.

This clonotype was seen a handful of times. CDR3 loop: CASSLGPQTSGSGGEQYF. DNA of the CDR3: TGCGCCAGCAGCTTGGGACCCCAGACTAGCGGGAGCGGGGGCGAGCAGTACTTC. The chain links TRBV5-1 to TRBJ2-7; TRBD2 matches at 12 bases. Germline trimming cut 0 bases from V and 6 bases from J; bases unmatched to any gene: 13. This CDR3 has 18 residues. CDR1 SGHRS and CDR2 YFSETQ come from the germline V gene. The full variable domain, in which reference TRBV5-1 and TRBJ2-7 provide the parts outside the CDR3, is KAGVTQTPRYLIKTRGQQVTLSCSPISGHRSVSWYQQTPGQGLQFLFEYFSETQRNKGNFPGRFSGRQFSNSRSEMNVSTLELGDSALYLCASSLGPQTSGSGGEQYFGPGTRLTVT.

This clonotype was found a few times. The genes are TRBV5-1 and TRBJ2-1; either TRBD1 or TRBD2 may supply D (5 bases each). The ends were cut back, 5 bases at V and 9 bases at J, with 18 bases in the middle. Germline CDR1 and CDR2: SGHRS and YFSETQ. CDR3 length: 14 residues. The CDR3 sequence is CASRDPSWGSEQFF. In DNA, the CDR3 is TGCGCCAGCAGGGATCCTAGCTGGGGGAGTGAGCAGTTCTTC.

This chain uses TRBV9 with TRBJ2-1; a weak D match, TRBD1 (6 bases). CDR1 is SGDLS and CDR2 is YYNGEE in the germline V gene. There are 17 residues in the CDR3. The ends were cut back, 4 bases at V and 4 bases at J, with 21 bases in the middle. The CDR3 spells CASSPHSGTRTYNEQFF. DNA for the CDR3: TGTGCCAGCAGCCCTCACTCCGGGACACGAACTTACAATGAGCAGTTCTTC.

The chain carries TRBV6-2 or TRBV6-3 and TRBJ2-1; possibly TRBD1 for D (5 bases). V lost 6 bases and J lost 3, with 9 bases in between. Germline values: CDR1 MNHEY, CDR2 SVGEGT. The CDR3 length is 13 residues. The CDR3 is CASRFDSYNEQFF. The CDR3 DNA sequence: TGTGCCAGCAGATTCGACAGCTACAATGAGCAGTTCTTC.

V and J are TRBV5-1 and TRBJ2-1; no clear D gene. V lost 1 base to trimming and J lost 9 bases, with 8 bases between them. CDR3 length: 12 residues. Per the germline V gene, CDR1 is SGHRS and CDR2 is YFSETQ. The CDR3 here is CASSLTVGEQFF. As DNA, the CDR3 is TGCGCCAGCAGCTTGACTGTCGGTGAGCAGTTCTTC.

The chain is built from TRBV12-3 or TRBV12-4 and TRBJ2-3, with D tentatively TRBD2 (6 bases). This CDR3 has 16 amino acids. Trimming removed 5 bases from V and 1 base from J, with 16 bases in between. The CDR3 DNA is TGTGCCAGCAGTCCCCGACTCGGCGGGGGCACAGATACGCAGTATTTT. Translated, it gives CASSPRLGGGTDTQYF.

The chain couples TRBV3-1 to TRBJ2-6; D possibly uses TRBD1 or TRBD2 (5 bases each). Germline CDR1 is LGHDT and CDR2 is YNNKEL (reference sequence). This CDR3 spans 12 amino acids. Trimming took 8 bases from V and 13 from J, leaving 15 bases between them. The CDR3 is CASGDGLGVLTF. As DNA, the CDR3 is TGTGCCAGCGGGGACGGCCTAGGTGTCCTGACTTTC. Drawing the rest from reference TRBV3-1 and TRBJ2-6, the complete variable domain is DTAVSQTPKYLVTQMGNDKSIKCEQNLGHDTMYWYKQDSKKFLKIMFSYNNKELIINETVPNRFSPKSPDKAHLNLHINSLELGDSAVYFCASGDGLGVLTFGAGSRLTVL.

This clonotype was recorded a few times. The chain recombines TRBV25-1 with TRBJ1-1, with TRBD1 as a possible D gene (5 bases). V was pared by 6 bases and J by 8 bases, with 13 bases between. There are 12 residues in the CDR3. Germline assignment: CDR1 MGHDK and CDR2 SYGVNS. DNA for the CDR3: TGTGCCAGCAGCCGAGGGACGCTCGAAGCTTTCTTT. It yields the protein CASSRGTLEAFF. Full variable domain (remainder filled in from reference TRBV25-1 and TRBJ1-1): EADIYQTPRYLVIGTGKKITLECSQTMGHDKMYWYQQDPGMELHLIHYSYGVNSTEKGDLSSESTVSRIRTEHFPLTLESARPSHTSQYLCASSRGTLEAFFGQGTRLTVV.

This clonotype was detected a few times. V and J are TRBV7-2 and TRBJ2-3; 10 bases line up with TRBD2. The junction had 12 bases not matched to a gene; V was cut back by 6 bases and J by 6 bases. Germline V lookup: CDR1 SGHTA, CDR2 FQGNSA. The CDR3 spans 16 residues. The CDR3 DNA reads TGTGCCAGCAGAGGATGGGGTACTAGCGGGAAGGATACGCAGTATTTT. Residues: CASRGWGTSGKDTQYF. The full variable domain, rest sourced from reference TRBV7-2 and TRBJ2-3, is GAGVSQSPSNKVTEKGKDVELRCDPISGHTALYWYRQSLGQGLEFLIYFQGNSAPDKSGLPSDRFSAERTGGSVSTLTIQRTQQEDSAVYLCASRGWGTSGKDTQYFGPGTRLTVL.

This clonotype occurred a few times. V gene TRBV2 combines with J gene TRBJ2-1; D call uncertain. CDR1 is SNHLY and CDR2 is FYNNEI in the germline V gene. The CDR3 is 14 residues long. V was shortened by 11 bases and J by 4 bases, with 18 bases between the two germline ends. CDR3 residues: CAGNKEALYNEQFF. The CDR3 DNA reads as TGTGCCGGGAACAAGGAAGCTCTTTACAATGAGCAGTTCTTC. Combining the CDR3 with reference TRBV2 and TRBJ2-1 gives the whole variable domain EPEVTQTPSHQVTQMGQEVILRCVPISNHLYFYWYRQILGQKVEFLVSFYNNEISEKSEIFDDQFSVERPDGSNFTLKIRSTKLEDSAMYFCAGNKEALYNEQFFGPGTRLTVL.

This clonotype was detected ten times or more. J is TRBJ2-3 and V is TRBV12-3 or TRBV12-4; D gene ambiguous. The V end was cut by 7 bases, the J end by 6 bases, with 11 bases between. CDR3 length: 12 residues. CDR3 sequence reads: CASKKAPDTQYF. The DNA for the CDR3 is TGTGCCAGCAAAAAAGCCCCCGATACGCAGTATTTT.

There are a few counts of this clonotype. CDR3 nucleotide sequence: TGCAGTGCTAGAGAGCGACAGGGGGCGCGAGCTTTCTTT. Translating it yields CSARERQGARAFF. V gene TRBV20-1 combines with J gene TRBJ1-1, with 10 bases that match TRBD1. This CDR3 has 13 amino acids. Looked up from germline, CDR1 is DFQATT and CDR2 is SNEGSKA (reference sequence). V gave up 0 bases and J gave up 10 bases; unmatched junction bases: 5.

The V and J genes are TRBV19 and TRBJ2-3, with D unclear. CDR3 size: 14 residues. In germline, CDR1 is LNHDA, CDR2 SQIVND (reference sequence). V gave up 3 bases and J gave up 1 base, with 8 bases separating them. The CDR3 nucleotides read TGTGCCAGTAGTATTGCCACTGGCACAGATACGCAGTATTTT. Translation: CASSIATGTDTQYF.

In this sample, this clonotype turned up a few times. This chain uses TRBV6-5 with TRBJ2-3; D call uncertain. The CDR3 consists of 16 residues. V was clipped by 0 bases and J by 0 bases, with 10 bases between them. In germline, CDR1 is MNHEY, CDR2 SVGAGI. CDR3 bases: TGTGCCAGCAGTTACTCTCCCTCCCCGAGCACAGATACGCAGTATTTT. The encoded protein is CASSYSPSPSTDTQYF.

CDR3 nucleotide sequence: TGTGCCAGCAGCCGCACTAGCGGGCGACCCTACGAGCAGTACTTC. Amino acids: CASSRTSGRPYEQYF. This chain links TRBV3-1 with TRBJ2-7; 9 bases align to TRBD2. Unmatched junction bases numbered 6, after V lost 4 bases and J lost 2 bases. CDR1 LGHDT and CDR2 YNNKEL come from the germline V gene (reference sequence). The CDR3 contains 15 residues.

This clonotype was detected only a few times. The chain carries TRBV7-2 and TRBJ2-7, with a possible D match to TRBD1 (5 bases). In germline, CDR1 is SGHTA, CDR2 FQGNSA. Trimming cost V 3 bases and J 3 bases, with 9 bases left between them. The CDR3 totals 13 residues. CDR3 DNA: TGTGCCAGCAGCTTGGGGCTGTTCTACGAGCAGTACTTC. It translates to CASSLGLFYEQYF.

Many counts were recorded for this clonotype. The chain couples TRBV20-1 to TRBJ2-1; the match to TRBD2 covers 11 bases. The V and J ends lost 6 bases and 6 bases, in that order; junction bases with no gene match: 10. Germline-derived CDR1 and CDR2 are DFQATT and SNEGSKA (reference sequence). The CDR3 runs to 15 residues. The CDR3 protein is CSALSSGRAGNEQFF. CDR3 DNA: TGCAGTGCCCTTAGTAGCGGGAGGGCCGGCAATGAGCAGTTCTTC.

This clonotype was picked up a small number of times. V is TRBV7-2 and J is TRBJ2-7, with 10 bases matching TRBD2. The V gene end was trimmed by 3 bases and the J gene end by 7 bases; junction bases not matched to a gene: 9. The CDR3 runs to 15 residues. Germline-derived CDR1 and CDR2 are SGHTA and FQGNSA. The CDR3 loop reads CASSFITSGTGEQYF. DNA for the CDR3: TGTGCCAGCAGCTTTATAACTAGCGGGACCGGAGAGCAGTACTTC.

This clonotype was picked up many times. In DNA form, the CDR3 reads TGCGCCAGCAGCTCAGGGGTCTATGGCTACACCTTC. The encoded protein is CASSSGVYGYTF. This chain links TRBV5-1 with TRBJ1-2; TRBD1 is a possible D gene (6 bases). V shed 3 bases and J shed 4 bases, with 7 bases lying between them. The CDR3 is 12 residues long. The germline gives CDR1 SGHRS, CDR2 YFSETQ.

This clonotype was observed a handful of times. CDR3 residues: CSVEGSRTRAGEPYNEQFF. In nucleotides, the CDR3 is TGCAGCGTTGAAGGGTCTAGGACTAGAGCTGGAGAACCTTACAATGAGCAGTTCTTC. The rearrangement links TRBV29-1 to TRBJ2-1; TRBD2 aligns across 7 bases. With 1 base clipped from V and 4 bases from J, the junction kept 19 bases outside the gene matches. The length of the CDR3 is 19 residues. The germline V gene has CDR1 SQVTM and CDR2 ANQGSEA.

This clonotype has a count of ten or more. The J gene is TRBJ1-2, the V gene TRBV12-3 or TRBV12-4; 8 bases match TRBD1. Trimming took 5 bases from V and 7 from J; bases not matched to a gene: 3. This CDR3 has 12 residues. DNA for the CDR3: TGTGCCAGCAGTCAGGACAGGGTTGGCTACACCTTC. This translates into CASSQDRVGYTF.

This clonotype was observed many times. The J gene is TRBJ2-7, the V gene TRBV12-3 or TRBV12-4; D is unclear. This CDR3 region has 12 residues. The V end was cut by 5 bases, the J end by 4 bases, with 9 bases between. CDR3 sequence: CASSLKNYEQYF. CDR3 nucleotide sequence: TGTGCCAGCAGTCTAAAAAATTACGAGCAGTACTTC.